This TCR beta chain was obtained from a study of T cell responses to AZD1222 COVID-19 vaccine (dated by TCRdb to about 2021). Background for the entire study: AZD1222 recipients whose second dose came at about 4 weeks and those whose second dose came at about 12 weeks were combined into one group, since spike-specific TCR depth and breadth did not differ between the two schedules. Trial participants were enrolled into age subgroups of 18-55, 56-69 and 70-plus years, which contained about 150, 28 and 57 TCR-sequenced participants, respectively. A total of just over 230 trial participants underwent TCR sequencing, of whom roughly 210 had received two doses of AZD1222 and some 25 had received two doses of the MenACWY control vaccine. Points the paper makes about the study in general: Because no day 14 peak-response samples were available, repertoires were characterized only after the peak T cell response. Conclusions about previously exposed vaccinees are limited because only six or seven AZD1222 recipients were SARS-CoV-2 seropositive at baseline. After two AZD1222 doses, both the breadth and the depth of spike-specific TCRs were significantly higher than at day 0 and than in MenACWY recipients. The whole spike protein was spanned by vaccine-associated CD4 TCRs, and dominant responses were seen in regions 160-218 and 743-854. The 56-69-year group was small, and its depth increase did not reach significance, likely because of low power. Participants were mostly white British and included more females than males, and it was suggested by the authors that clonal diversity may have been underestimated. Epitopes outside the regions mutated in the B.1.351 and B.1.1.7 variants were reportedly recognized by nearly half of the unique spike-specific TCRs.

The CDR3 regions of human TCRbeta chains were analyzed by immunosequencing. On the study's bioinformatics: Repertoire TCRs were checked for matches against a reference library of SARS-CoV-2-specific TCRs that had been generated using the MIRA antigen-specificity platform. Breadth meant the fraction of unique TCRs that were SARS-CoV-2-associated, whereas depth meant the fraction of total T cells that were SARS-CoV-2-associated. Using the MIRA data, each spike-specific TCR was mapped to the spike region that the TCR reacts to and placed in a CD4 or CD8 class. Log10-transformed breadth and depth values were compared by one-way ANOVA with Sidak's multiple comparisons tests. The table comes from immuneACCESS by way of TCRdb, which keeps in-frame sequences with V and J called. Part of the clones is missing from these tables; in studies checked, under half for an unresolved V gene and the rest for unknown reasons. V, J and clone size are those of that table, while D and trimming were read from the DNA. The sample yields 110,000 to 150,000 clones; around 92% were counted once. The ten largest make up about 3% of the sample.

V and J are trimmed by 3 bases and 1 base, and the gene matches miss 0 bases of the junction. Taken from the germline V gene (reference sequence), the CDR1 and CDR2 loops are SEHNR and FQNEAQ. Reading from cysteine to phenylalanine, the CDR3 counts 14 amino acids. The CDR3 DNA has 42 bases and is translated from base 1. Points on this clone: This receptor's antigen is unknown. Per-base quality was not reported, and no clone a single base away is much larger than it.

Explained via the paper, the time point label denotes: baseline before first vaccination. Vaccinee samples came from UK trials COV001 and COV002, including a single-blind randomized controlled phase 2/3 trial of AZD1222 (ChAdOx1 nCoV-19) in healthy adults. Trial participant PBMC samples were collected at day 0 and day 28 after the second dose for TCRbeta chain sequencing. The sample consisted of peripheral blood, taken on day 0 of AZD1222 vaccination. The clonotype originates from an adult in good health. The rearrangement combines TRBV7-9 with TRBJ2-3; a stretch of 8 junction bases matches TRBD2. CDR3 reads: CASSFGGGTDTQYF. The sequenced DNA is TGTGCCAGCAGCTTCGGGGGGGGCACAGATACGCAGTATTTT.